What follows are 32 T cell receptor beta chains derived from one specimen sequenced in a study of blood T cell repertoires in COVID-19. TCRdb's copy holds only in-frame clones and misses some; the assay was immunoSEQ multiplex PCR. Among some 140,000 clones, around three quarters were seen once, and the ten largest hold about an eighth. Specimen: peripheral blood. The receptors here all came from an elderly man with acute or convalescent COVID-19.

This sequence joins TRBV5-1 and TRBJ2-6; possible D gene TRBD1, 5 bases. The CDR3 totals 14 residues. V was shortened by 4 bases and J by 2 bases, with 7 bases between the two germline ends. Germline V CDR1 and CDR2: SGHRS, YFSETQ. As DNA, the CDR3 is TGCGCCAGCAGCAAGACAGCTGGGGCCAACGTCCTGACTTTC. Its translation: CASSKTAGANVLTF.

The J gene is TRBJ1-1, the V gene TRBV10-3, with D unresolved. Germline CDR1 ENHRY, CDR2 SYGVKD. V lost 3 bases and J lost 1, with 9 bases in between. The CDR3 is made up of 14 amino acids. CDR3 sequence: CAISERPGNTEAFF. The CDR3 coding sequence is TGTGCCATCAGTGAAAGGCCGGGGAACACTGAAGCTTTCTTT.

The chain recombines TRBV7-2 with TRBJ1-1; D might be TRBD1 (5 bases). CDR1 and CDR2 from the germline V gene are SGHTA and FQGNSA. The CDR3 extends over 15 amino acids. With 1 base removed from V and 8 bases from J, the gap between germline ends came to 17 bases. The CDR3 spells CASSLVSGTLAEAFF. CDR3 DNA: TGTGCCAGCAGCTTAGTGTCGGGGACTCTCGCAGAAGCTTTCTTT.

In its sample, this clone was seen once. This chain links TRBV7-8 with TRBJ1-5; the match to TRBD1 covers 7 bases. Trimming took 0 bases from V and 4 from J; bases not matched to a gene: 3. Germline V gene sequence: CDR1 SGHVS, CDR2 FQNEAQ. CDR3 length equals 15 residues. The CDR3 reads CASSLARTGNQPQHF. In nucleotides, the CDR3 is TGTGCCAGCAGCTTAGCCCGGACAGGTAATCAGCCCCAGCATTTT.

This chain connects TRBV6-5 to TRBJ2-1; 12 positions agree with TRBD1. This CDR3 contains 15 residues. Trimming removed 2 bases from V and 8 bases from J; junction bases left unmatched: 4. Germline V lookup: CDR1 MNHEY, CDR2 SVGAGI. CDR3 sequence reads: CASSYRGQGADEQFF. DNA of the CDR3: TGTGCCAGCAGTTACAGGGGACAGGGGGCCGATGAGCAGTTCTTC.

The CDR3 is CATSEGNQGGDEQFF. CDR3 sequence (DNA): TGTGCCACCAGTGAAGGGAATCAGGGTGGGGATGAGCAGTTCTTC. The V gene is TRBV24-1, the J gene TRBJ2-1, with a weak D call TRBD1 (5 bases). CDR1 is KGHDR, CDR2 SFDVKD, per germline. Trimming stripped 4 bases from V and 8 bases from J, with 17 bases between. The CDR3 length is 15 residues.

The CDR3 reads CAWSVRQGAYEQYF. The CDR3 nucleotides are TGTGCCTGGAGTGTACGTCAGGGGGCATACGAGCAGTACTTC. The chain uses TRBV30 and TRBJ2-7, with 8 bases aligning to TRBD1. This CDR3 has 14 residues. The ends lost 0 bases at V and 4 bases at J; junction bases unmatched: 5. Germline V gene sequence: CDR1 GTSNPN, CDR2 SVGIG (reference sequence).

The CDR3 loop reads CASSLLARGSEAFF. The CDR3 DNA is TGTGCCAGCAGTTTATTGGCCAGGGGCTCTGAAGCTTTCTTT. The chain links TRBV27 to TRBJ1-1; D may be TRBD1 (6 bases). This CDR3 comprises 14 residues. Germline loops: CDR1 MNHEY, CDR2 SMNVEV (reference sequence). V was shortened by 1 base and J by 6 bases, with 12 bases between the two germline ends.

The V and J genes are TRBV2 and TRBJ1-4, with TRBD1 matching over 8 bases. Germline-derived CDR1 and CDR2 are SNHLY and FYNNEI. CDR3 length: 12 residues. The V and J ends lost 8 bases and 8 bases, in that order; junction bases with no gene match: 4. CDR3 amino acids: CASRQGREKLFF. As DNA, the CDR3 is TGTGCCAGCCGACAGGGGCGGGAAAAACTGTTTTTT.

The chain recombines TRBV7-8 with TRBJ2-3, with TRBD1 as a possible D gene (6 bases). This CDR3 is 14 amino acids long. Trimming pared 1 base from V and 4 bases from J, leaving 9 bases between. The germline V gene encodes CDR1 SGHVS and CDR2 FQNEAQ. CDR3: CASSLEHRADTQYF. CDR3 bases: TGTGCCAGCAGCTTAGAACACAGGGCAGATACGCAGTATTTT.

In DNA, the CDR3 is TGTGCCAGCAGCCCCCGGACAGCCCTAGCCAAAAACATTCAGTACTTC. This sequence encodes CASSPRTALAKNIQYF. The chain recombines TRBV7-9 with TRBJ2-4, with D maybe TRBD1 (6 bases). Trimming stripped 5 bases from V and 0 bases from J, with 14 bases between. Germline lookup yields CDR1 SEHNR and CDR2 FQNEAQ (reference sequence). This CDR3 contains 16 residues.

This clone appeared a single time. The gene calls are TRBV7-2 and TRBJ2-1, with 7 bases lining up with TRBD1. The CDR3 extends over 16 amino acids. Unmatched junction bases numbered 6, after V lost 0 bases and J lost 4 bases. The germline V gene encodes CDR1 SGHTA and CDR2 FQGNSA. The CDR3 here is CASSLALGQSYNEQFF. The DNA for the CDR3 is TGTGCCAGCAGCTTAGCCTTGGGACAGTCGTACAATGAGCAGTTCTTC.

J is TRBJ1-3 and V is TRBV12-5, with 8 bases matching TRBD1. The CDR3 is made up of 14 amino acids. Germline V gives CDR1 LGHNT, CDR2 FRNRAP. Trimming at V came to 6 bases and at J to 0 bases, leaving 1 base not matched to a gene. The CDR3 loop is CASGTGGSGNTIYF. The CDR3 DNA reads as TGTGCTAGTGGAACAGGGGGCTCTGGAAACACCATATATTTT.

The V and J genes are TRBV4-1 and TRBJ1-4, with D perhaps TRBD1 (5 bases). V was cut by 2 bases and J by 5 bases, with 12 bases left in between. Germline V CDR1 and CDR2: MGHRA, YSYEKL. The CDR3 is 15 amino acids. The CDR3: CASSQPRQPNEKLFF. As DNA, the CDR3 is TGCGCCAGCAGCCAACCTCGACAGCCGAATGAAAAACTGTTTTTT.

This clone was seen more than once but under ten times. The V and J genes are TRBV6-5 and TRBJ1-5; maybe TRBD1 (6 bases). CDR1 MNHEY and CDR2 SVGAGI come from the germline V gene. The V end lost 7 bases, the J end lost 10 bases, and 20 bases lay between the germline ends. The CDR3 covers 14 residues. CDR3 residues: CASTIRDNTDPQHF. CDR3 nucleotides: TGTGCCAGCACGATCCGGGACAATACCGATCCCCAGCATTTT.

The CDR3 here is CASSTGLQQYF. CDR3 bases: TGTGCCAGCAGTACAGGGTTGCAGCAGTACTTC. The gene calls are TRBV2 and TRBJ2-7; tentatively, D is TRBD1 (6 bases). CDR1 SNHLY and CDR2 FYNNEI come from the germline V gene. Trimming shortened V by 5 bases and J by 8 bases, and 10 bases separated the two germline ends. This CDR3 contains 11 residues.

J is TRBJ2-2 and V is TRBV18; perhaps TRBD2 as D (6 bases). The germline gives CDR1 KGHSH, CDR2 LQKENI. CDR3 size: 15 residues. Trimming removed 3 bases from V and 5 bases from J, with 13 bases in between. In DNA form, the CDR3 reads TGTGCCAGCTCACCGGGACTCCCGGGGACCGGGGAGCTGTTTTTT. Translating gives CASSPGLPGTGELFF.

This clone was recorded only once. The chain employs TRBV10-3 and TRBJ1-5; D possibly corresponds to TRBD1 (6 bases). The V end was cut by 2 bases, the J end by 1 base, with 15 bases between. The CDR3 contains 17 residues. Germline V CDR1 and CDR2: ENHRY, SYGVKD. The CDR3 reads CAISEDRTDPSNQPQHF. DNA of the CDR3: TGTGCCATCAGTGAGGATAGGACAGACCCAAGCAATCAGCCCCAGCATTTT.

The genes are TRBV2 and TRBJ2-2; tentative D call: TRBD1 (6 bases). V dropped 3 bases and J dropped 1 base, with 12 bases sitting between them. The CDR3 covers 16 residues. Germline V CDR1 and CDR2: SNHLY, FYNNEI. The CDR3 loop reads CASSDGQIVNTGELFF. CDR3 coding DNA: TGTGCCAGCAGTGATGGACAGATTGTGAACACCGGGGAGCTGTTTTTT.

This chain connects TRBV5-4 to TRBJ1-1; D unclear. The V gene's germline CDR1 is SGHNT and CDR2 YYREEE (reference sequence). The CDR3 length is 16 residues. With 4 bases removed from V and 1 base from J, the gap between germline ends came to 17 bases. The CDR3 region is CASSLGGPNSNTEAFF. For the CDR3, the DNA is TGTGCCAGCAGCCTTGGAGGGCCAAATTCGAACACTGAAGCTTTCTTT.

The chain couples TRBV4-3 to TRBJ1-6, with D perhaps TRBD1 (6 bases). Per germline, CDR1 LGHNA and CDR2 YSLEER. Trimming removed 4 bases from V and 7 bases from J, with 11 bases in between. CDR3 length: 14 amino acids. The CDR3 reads CASSRETGNSPLHF. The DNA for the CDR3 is TGCGCCAGCAGCCGCGAAACAGGGAATTCACCCCTCCACTTT.

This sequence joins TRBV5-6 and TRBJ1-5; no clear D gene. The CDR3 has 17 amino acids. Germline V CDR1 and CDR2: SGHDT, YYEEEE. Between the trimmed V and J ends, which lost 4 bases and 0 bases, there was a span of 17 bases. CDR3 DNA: TGTGCCAGCAGCCAACGACTGATAAAAAATAGCAATCAGCCCCAGCATTTT. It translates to CASSQRLIKNSNQPQHF.

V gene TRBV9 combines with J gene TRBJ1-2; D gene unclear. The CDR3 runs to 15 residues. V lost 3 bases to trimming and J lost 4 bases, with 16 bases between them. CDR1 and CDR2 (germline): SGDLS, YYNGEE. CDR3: CASSALAASSYGYTF. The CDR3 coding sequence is TGTGCCAGCAGCGCCCTCGCCGCGTCGAGCTATGGCTACACCTTC. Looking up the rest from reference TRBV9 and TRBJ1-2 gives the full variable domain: DSGVTQTPKHLITATGQRVTLRCSPRSGDLSVYWYQQSLDQGLQFLIQYYNGEERAKGNILERFSAQQFPDLHSELNLSSLELGDSALYFCASSALAASSYGYTFGSGTRLTVV.

CDR3 sequence reads: CASSLVGTGQYGYTF. The CDR3 DNA follows: TGTGCCAGCAGCTTAGTTGGGACAGGGCAGTATGGCTACACCTTC. V and J are TRBV7-6 and TRBJ1-2; 9 bases align to TRBD1. The CDR3 is made up of 15 amino acids. Germline V lookup: CDR1 SGHVS, CDR2 FNYEAQ. The ends lost 1 base at V and 5 bases at J; junction bases unmatched: 5.

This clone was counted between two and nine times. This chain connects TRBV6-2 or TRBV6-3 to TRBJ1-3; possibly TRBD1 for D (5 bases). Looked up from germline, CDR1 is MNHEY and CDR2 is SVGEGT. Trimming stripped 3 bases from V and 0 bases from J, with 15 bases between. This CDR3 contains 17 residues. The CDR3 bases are TGTGCCAGCAGTTATGGGGGGACCTCGTACTCTGGAAACACCATATATTTT. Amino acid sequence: CASSYGGTSYSGNTIYF.

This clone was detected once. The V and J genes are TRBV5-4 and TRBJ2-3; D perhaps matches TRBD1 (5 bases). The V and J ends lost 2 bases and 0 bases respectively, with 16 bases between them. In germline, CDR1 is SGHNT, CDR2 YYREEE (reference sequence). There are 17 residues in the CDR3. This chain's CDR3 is CASSLTLTGRSTDTQYF. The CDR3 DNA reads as TGTGCCAGCAGCTTAACCTTAACAGGACGAAGCACAGATACGCAGTATTTT.

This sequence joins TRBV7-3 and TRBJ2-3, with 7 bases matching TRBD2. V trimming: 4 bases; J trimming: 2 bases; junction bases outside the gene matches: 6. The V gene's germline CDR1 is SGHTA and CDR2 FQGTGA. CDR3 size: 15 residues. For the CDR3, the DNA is TGTGCCAGCAGCTCCACGGGGGGTGTCACAGATACGCAGTATTTT. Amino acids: CASSSTGGVTDTQYF.

The CDR3 region has the DNA TGTGCCAGCAGCTTAAACCCAGGAAACTCTGGAAACACCATATATTTT. Protein product: CASSLNPGNSGNTIYF. The V call is TRBV7-3, the J call TRBJ1-3; D gene ambiguous. CDR3 length equals 16 residues. Germline V gene lookup returns CDR1 SGHTA and CDR2 FQGTGA. The germline V and J ends were trimmed by 1 base and 0 bases, with 10 bases remaining between them.

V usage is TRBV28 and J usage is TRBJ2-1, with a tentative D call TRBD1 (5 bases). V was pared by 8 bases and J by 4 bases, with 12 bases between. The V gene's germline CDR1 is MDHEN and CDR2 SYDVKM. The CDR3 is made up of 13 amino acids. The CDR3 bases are TGTGCCAGCGGTAGACAGATGTACAATGAGCAGTTCTTC. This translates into CASGRQMYNEQFF. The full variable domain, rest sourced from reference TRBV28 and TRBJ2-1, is DVKVTQSSRYLVKRTGEKVFLECVQDMDHENMFWYRQDPGLGLRLIYFSYDVKMKEKGDIPEGYSVSREKKERFSLILESASTNQTSMYLCASGRQMYNEQFFGPGTRLTVL.

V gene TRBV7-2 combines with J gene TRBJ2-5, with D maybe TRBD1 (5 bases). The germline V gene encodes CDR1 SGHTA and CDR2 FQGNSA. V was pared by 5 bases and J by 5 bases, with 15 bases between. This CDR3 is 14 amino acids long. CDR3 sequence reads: CASSPGQVRETQYF. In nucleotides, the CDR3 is TGTGCCAGCAGCCCCGGACAAGTACGGGAGACCCAGTACTTC.

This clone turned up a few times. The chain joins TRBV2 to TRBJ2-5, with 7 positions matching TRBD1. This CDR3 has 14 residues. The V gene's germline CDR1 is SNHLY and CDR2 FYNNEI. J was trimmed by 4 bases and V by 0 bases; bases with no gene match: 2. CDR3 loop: CASSEAGGRETQYF. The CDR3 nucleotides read TGTGCCAGCAGTGAAGCAGGGGGCAGAGAGACCCAGTACTTC.

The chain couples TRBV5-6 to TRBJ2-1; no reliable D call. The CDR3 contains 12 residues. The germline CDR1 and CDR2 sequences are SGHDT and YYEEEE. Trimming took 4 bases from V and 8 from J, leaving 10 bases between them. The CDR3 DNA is TGTGCCAGCAGCCCGCGAGGCGATGAGCAGTTCTTC. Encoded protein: CASSPRGDEQFF. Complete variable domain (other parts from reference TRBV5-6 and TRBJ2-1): DAGVTQSPTHLIKTRGQQVTLRCSPKSGHDTVSWYQQALGQGPQFIFQYYEEEERQRGNFPDRFSGHQFPNYSSELNVNALLLGDSALYLCASSPRGDEQFFGPGTRLTVL.